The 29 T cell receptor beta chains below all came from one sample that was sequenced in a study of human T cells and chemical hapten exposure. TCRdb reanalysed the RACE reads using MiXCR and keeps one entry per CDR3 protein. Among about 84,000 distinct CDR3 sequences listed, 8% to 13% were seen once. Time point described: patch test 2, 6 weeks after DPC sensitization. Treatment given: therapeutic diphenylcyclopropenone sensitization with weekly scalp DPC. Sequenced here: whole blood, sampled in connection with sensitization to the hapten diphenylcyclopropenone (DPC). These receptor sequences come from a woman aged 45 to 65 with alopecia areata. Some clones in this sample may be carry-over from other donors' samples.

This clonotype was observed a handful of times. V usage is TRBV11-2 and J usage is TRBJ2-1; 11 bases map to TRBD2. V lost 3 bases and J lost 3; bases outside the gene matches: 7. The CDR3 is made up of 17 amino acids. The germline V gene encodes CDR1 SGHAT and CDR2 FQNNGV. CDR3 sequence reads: CASSLLTSGTGYNEQFF. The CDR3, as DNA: TGTGCCAGCAGCTTGTTGACTAGCGGGACCGGCTACAATGAGCAGTTCTTC. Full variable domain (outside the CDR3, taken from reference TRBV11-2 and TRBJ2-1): EAGVAQSPRYKIIEKRQSVAFWCNPISGHATLYWYQQILGQGPKLLIQFQNNGVVDDSQLPKDRFSAERLKGVDSTLKIQPAKLEDSAVYLCASSLLTSGTGYNEQFFGPGTRLTVL.

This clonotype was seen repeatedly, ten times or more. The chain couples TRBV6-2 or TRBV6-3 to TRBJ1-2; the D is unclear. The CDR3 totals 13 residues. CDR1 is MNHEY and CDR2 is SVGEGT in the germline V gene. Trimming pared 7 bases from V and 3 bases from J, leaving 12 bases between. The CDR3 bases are TGTGCCAGCATAGGCGTAGGAGACTATGGCTACACCTTC. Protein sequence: CASIGVGDYGYTF.

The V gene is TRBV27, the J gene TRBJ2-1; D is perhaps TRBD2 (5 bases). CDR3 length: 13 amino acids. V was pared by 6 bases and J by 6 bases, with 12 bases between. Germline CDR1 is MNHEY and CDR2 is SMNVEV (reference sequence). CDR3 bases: TGTGCCAGCAGGCCCGGGGAGATCAATGAGCAGTTCTTC. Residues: CASRPGEINEQFF.

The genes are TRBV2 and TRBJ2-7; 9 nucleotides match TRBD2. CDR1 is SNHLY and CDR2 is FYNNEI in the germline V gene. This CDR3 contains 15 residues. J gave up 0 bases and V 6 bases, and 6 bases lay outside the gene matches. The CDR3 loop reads CASRTASGISYEQYF. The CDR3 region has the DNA TGTGCCAGCAGGACGGCTAGCGGGATCTCCTACGAGCAGTACTTC. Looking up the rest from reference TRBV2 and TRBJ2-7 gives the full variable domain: EPEVTQTPSHQVTQMGQEVILRCVPISNHLYFYWYRQILGQKVEFLVSFYNNEISEKSEIFDDQFSVERPDGSNFTLKIRSTKLEDSAMYFCASRTASGISYEQYFGPGTRLTVT.

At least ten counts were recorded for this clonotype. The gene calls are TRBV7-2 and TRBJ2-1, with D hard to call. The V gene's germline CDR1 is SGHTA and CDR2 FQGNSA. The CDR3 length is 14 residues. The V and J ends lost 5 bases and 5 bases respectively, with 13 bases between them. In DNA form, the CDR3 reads TGTGCCAGCAGCATTCCGACGGAAAACAATGAGCAGTTCTTC. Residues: CASSIPTENNEQFF.

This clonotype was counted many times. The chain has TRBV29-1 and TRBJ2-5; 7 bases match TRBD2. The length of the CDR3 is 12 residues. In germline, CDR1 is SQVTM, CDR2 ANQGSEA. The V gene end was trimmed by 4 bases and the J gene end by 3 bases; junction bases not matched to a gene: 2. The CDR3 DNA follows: TGCAGCGTTGCCAGCGGGAAAGAGACCCAGTACTTC. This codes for CSVASGKETQYF.

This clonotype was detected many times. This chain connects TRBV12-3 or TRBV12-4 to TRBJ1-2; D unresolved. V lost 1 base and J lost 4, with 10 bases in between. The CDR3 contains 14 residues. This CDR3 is CASSLETRTYGYTF. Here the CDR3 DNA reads TGTGCCAGCAGTTTAGAAACCCGGACCTATGGCTACACCTTC.

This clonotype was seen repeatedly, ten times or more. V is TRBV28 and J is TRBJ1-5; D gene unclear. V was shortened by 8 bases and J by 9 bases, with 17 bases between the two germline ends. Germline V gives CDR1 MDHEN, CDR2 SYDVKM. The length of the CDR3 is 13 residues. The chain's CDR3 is CASRRGPAGPQHF. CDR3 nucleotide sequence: TGTGCCAGCCGGAGAGGGCCTGCGGGGCCCCAGCATTTT.

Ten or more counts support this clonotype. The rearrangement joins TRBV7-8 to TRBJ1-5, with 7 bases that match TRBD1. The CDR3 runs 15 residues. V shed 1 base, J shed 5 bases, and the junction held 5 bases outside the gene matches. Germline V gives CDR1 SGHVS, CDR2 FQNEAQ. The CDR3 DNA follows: TGTGCCAGCAGCTTAGATGGACAGGCGCATCAGCCCCAGCATTTT. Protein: CASSLDGQAHQPQHF.

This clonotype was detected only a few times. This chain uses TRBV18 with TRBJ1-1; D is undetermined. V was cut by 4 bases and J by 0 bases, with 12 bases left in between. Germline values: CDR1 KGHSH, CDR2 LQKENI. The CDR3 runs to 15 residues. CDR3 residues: CASSLLEQMNTEAFF. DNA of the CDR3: TGTGCCAGCTCACTATTAGAACAGATGAACACTGAAGCTTTCTTT.

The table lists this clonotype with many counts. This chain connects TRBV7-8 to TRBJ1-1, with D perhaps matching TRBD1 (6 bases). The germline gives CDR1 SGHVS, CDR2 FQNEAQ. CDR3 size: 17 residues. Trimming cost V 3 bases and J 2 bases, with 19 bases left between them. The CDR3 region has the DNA TGTGCCAGCAGCTTTACTCAGGGGATAAGAGGAAACACTGAAGCTTTCTTT. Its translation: CASSFTQGIRGNTEAFF.

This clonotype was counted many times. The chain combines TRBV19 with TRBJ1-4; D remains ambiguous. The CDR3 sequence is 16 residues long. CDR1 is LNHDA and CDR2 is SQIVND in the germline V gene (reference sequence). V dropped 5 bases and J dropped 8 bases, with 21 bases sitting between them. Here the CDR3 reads CASSATTGGTGEKLFF. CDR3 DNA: TGTGCCAGTAGTGCGACTACGGGAGGAACGGGAGAAAAACTGTTTTTT.

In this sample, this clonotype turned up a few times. CDR3 region: CASSEFRLAGIYEQYF. CDR3 nucleotides: TGTGCCAGCAGTGAATTTCGGTTAGCGGGGATATACGAGCAGTACTTC. The V and J genes are TRBV2 and TRBJ2-7; 8 bases line up with TRBD2. The CDR3 runs to 16 residues. J was trimmed by 4 bases and V by 2 bases; bases with no gene match: 10. Looked up from germline, CDR1 is SNHLY and CDR2 is FYNNEI.

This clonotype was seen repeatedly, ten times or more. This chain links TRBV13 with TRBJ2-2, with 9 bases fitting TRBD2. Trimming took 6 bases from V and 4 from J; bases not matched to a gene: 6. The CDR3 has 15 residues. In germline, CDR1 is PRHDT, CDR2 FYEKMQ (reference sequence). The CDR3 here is CASSLSGRSTGELFF. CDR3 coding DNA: TGTGCCAGCAGTTTAAGCGGGAGGAGCACCGGGGAGCTGTTTTTT.

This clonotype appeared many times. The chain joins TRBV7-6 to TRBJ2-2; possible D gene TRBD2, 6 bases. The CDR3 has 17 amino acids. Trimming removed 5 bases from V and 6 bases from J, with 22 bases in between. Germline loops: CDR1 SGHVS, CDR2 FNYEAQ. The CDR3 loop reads CASSEQIPTGVSGELFF. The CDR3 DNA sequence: TGTGCCAGCAGCGAACAAATACCGACGGGAGTCTCCGGGGAGCTGTTTTTT.

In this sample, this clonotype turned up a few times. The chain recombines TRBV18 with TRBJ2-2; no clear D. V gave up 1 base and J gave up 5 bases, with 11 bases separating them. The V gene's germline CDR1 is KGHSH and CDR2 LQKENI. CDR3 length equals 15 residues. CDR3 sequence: CASSPLGIETGELFF. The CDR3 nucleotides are TGTGCCAGCTCACCACTTGGGATAGAGACCGGGGAGCTGTTTTTT.

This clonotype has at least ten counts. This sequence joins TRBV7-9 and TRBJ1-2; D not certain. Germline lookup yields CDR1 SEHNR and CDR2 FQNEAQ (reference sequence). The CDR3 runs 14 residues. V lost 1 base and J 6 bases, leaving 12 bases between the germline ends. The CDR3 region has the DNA TGTGCCAGCAGCTTAGATAACAGAAGGAATGGCTACACCTTC. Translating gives CASSLDNRRNGYTF.

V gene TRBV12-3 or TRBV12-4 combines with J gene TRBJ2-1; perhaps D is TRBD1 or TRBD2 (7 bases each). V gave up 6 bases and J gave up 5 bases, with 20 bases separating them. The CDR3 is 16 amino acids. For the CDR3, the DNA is TGTGCCAGCAGCCGATTCTCCCAGGGGGGGGACAATGAGCAGTTCTTC. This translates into CASSRFSQGGDNEQFF.

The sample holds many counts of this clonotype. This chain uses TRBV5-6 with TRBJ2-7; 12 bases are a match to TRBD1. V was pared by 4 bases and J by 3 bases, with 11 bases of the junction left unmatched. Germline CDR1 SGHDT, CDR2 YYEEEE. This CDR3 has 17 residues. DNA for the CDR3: TGTGCCAGCAGCAATCCGGGACAGGGGGCGCGGATCTACGAGCAGTACTTC. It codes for CASSNPGQGARIYEQYF.

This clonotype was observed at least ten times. The CDR3 nucleotides are TGTGCCAGCAGCATATCCATCCGGGTCCTTCATAATTCACCCCTCCACTTT. This translates into CASSISIRVLHNSPLHF. The genes are TRBV27 and TRBJ1-6; D ambiguous. The length of the CDR3 is 17 residues. Germline V gene data show CDR1 as MNHEY and CDR2 as SMNVEV (reference sequence). V lost 6 bases and J 5 bases, leaving 20 bases between the germline ends.

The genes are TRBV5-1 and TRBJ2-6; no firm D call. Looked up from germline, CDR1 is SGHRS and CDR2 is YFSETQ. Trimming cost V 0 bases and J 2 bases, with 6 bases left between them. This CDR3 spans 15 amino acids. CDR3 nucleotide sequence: TGCGCCAGCAGCTTGGTGGCAACTGGGGCCAACGTCCTGACTTTC. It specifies CASSLVATGANVLTF.

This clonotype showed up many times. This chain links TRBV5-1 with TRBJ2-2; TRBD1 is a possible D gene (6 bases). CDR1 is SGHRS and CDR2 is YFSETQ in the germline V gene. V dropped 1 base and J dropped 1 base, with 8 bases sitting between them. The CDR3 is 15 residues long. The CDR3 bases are TGCGCCAGCAGCTTGAGGGACAAGAACACCGGGGAGCTGTTTTTT. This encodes CASSLRDKNTGELFF.

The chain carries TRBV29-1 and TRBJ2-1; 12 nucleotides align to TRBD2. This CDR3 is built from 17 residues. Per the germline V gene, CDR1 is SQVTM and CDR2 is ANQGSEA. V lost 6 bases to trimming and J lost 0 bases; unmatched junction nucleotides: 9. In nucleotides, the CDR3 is TGCAGCGTCCTGAAAACTAGCGGGAGGATCTCCTACAATGAGCAGTTCTTC. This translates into CSVLKTSGRISYNEQFF.

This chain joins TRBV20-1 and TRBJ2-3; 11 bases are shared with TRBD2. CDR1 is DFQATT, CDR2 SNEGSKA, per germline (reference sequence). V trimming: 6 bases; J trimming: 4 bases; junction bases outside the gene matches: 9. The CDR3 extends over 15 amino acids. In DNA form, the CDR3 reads TGCAGTGCGATCATAGCGGGAGGGTTCCCAGATACGCAGTATTTT. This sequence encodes CSAIIAGGFPDTQYF.

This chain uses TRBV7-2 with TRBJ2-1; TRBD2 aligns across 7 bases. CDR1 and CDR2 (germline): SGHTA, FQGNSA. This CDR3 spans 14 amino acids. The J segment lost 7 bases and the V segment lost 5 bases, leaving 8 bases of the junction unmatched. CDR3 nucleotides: TGTGCCAGCAGCACAGACCCGGGAGGTAATGAGCAGTTCTTC. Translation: CASSTDPGGNEQFF.

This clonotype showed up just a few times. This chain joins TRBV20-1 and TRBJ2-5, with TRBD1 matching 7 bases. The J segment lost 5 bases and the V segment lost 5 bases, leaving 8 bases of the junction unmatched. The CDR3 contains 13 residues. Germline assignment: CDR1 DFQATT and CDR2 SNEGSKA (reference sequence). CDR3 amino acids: CSADTGAVETQYF. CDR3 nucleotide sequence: TGCAGTGCTGATACAGGGGCTGTTGAGACCCAGTACTTC.

The DNA of the CDR3 is TGTGCCAGCAGCTTAGCGGGACTAGCGGAACAAGAGACCCAGTACTTC. This translates into CASSLAGLAEQETQYF. This sequence joins TRBV7-2 and TRBJ2-5; 11 positions match TRBD2. Looked up from germline, CDR1 is SGHTA and CDR2 is FQGNSA. The CDR3 runs to 16 residues. V lost 0 bases and J lost 2; bases outside the gene matches: 2.

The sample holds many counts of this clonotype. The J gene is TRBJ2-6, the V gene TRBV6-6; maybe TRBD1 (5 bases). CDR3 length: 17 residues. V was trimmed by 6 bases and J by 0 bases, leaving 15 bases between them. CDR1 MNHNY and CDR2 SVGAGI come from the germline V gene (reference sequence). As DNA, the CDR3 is TGTGCCAGCAGCCGATCCCAGGGAATCTCTGGGGCCAACGTCCTGACTTTC. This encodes CASSRSQGISGANVLTF.

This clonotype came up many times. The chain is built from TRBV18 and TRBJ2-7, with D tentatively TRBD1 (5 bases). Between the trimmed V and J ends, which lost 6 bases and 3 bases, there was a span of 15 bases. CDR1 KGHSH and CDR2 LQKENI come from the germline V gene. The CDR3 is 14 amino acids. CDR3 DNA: TGTGCCAGCTCCCCGACAGAAACGTACTACGAGCAGTACTTC. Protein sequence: CASSPTETYYEQYF.